Listed below are T cell receptor beta chains from one sample, sequenced in a study of cytomegalovirus exposure and HLA in healthy donors. Repertoires were generated with immunoSEQ multiplex PCR, while TCRdb's copy carries only in-frame clones and drops some. The table has some 78,000 clones, 90% to 96% seen once. The sample taken for sequencing was PBMCs. The receptor set was obtained from a man in his late teens or twenties in good health and CMV-seropositive. Both conserved end residues are part of each CDR3. A D gene is named only where the DNA matches it firmly.

DNA | CDR3 | V | D | J
TGTGCCACCAGCAGAGGCAGGGGGGCCTACGAGCAGTACTTC | CATSRGRGAYEQYF | TRBV15 | NA | TRBJ2-7
TGTGCCAGCAGTCCCGGGACTAGCGGCTATGAGCAGTTCTTC | CASSPGTSGYEQFF | TRBV27 | TRBD2 | TRBJ2-1
TGTGCCAGCAGCTTGGTTGCTAGCGGGGGGAGGGGCGGATCCCAAGATACGCAGTATTTT | CASSLVASGGRGGSQDTQYF | TRBV5-4 | TRBD2 | TRBJ2-3
TGTGCCAGCAGTGCACAGGGGTCTGGCTACACCTTC | CASSAQGSGYTF | TRBV28 | TRBD1 | TRBJ1-2
TGCGCCAGCAGCACAAGGACAGGGGCGAGCTATGGCTACACCTTC | CASSTRTGASYGYTF | TRBV5-1 | TRBD1 | TRBJ1-2
TGTGCCAGCAGCTTGGCCGTGGGCAGGTCCTACGAGCAGTACTTC | CASSLAVGRSYEQYF | TRBV5-8 | NA | TRBJ2-7
TGTGCCAGCAGTGACAGACAGTGGGGTGGCTACACCTTC | CASSDRQWGGYTF | TRBV6-5 | NA | TRBJ1-2
TGTGCTAGCAGCTTAGATGCTTGGAGGAACAATGAGCAGTTCTTC | CASSLDAWRNNEQFF | TRBV7-7 | NA | TRBJ2-1
TGCGCCAGCAGCCAACCCACGAGGGGACAGATCAACACTGAAGCTTTCTTT | CASSQPTRGQINTEAFF | TRBV4-1 | TRBD1 | TRBJ1-1
TGTGCCAGCATCGGACAGTTTGAGCAGTTCTTC | CASIGQFEQFF | TRBV6-1 | NA | TRBJ2-1
TGTGCCAGCCGGAGCGGGGAAGAGACCCAGTACTTC | CASRSGEETQYF | TRBV7-9 | TRBD2 | TRBJ2-5